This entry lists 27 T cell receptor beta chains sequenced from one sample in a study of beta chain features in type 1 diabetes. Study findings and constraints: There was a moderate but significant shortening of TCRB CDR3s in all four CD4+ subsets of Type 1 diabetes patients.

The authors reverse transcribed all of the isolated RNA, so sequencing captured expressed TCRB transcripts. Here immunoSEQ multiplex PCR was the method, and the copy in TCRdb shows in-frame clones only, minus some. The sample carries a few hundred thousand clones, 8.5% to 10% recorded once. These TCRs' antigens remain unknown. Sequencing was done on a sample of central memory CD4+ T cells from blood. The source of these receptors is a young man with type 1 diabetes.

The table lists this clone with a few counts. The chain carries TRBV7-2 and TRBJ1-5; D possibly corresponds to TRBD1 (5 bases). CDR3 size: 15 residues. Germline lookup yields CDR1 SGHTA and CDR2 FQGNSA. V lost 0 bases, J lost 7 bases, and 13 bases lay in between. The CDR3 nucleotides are TGTGCCAGCAGCTTAGCCCCAGGGCGGGGGCAGCCCCAGCATTTT. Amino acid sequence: CASSLAPGRGQPQHF.

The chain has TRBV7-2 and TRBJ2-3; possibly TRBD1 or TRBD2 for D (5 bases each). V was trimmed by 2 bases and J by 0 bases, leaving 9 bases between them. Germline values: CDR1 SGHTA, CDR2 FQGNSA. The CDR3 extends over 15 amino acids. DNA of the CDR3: TGTGCCAGCAGCTTAATGGGACCGAGCACAGATACGCAGTATTTT. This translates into CASSLMGPSTDTQYF.

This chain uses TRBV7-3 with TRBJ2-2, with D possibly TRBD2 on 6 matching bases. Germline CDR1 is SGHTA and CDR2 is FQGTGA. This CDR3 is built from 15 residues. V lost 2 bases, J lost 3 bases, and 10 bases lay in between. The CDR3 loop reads CASSLDGGYTGELFF. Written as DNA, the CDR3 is TGTGCCAGCAGCTTAGATGGAGGGTACACCGGGGAGCTGTTTTTT.

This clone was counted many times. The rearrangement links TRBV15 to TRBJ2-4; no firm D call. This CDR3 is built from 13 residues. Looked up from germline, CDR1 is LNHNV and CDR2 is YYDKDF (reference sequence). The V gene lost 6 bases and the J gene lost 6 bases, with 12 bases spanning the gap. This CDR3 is CATSSVSGNIQYF. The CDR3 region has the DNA TGTGCCACCAGTAGTGTCAGTGGAAACATTCAGTACTTC.

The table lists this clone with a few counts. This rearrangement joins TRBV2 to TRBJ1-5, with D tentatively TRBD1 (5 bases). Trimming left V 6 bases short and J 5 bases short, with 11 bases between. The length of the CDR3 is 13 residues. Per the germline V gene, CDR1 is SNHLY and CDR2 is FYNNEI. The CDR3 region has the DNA TGTGCCAGCAGGGGGACGGTAGATCAGCCCCAGCATTTT. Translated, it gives CASRGTVDQPQHF.

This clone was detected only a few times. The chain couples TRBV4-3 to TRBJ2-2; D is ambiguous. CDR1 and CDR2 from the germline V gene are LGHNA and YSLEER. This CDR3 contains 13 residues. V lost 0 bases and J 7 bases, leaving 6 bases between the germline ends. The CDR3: CASSQEVYGELFF. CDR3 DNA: TGCGCCAGCAGCCAAGAAGTTTACGGGGAGCTGTTTTTT.

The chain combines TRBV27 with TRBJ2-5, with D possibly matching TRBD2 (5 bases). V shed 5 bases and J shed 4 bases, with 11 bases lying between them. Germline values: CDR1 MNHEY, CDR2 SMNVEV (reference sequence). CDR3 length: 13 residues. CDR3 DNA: TGTGCCAGCAGTGCGGGCGGAGGAGAGACCCAGTACTTC. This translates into CASSAGGGETQYF.

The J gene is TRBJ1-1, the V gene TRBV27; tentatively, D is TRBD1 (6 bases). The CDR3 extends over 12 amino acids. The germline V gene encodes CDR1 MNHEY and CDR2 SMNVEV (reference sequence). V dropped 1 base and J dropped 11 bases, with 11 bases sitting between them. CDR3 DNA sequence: TGTGCCAGCAGTTTATATCCGGGGGCGGCTTTCTTT. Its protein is CASSLYPGAAFF.

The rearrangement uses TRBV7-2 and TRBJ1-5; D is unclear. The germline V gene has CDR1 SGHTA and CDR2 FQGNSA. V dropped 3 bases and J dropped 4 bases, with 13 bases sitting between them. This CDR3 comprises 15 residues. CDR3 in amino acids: CASSFSDPSNQPQHF. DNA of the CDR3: TGTGCCAGCAGCTTCTCAGACCCTTCTAATCAGCCCCAGCATTTT.

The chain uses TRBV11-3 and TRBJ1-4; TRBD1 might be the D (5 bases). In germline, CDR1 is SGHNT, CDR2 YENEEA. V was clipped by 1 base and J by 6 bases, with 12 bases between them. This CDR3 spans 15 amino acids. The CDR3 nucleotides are TGTGCCAGCAGCTTAGCCCGCCAGGGATATGAAAAACTGTTTTTT. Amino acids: CASSLARQGYEKLFF.

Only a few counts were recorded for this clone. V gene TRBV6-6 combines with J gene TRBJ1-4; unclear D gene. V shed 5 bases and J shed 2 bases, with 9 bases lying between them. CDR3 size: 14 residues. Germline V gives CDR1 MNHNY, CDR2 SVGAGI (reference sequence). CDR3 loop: CASSARPTNEKLFF. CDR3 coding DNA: TGTGCCAGCAGTGCCCGACCGACTAATGAAAAACTGTTTTTT.

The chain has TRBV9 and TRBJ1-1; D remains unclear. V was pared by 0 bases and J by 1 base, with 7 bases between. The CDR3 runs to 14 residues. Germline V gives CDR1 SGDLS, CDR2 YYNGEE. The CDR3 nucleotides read TGTGCCAGCAGCGTAGGACTCTCGAACACTGAAGCTTTCTTT. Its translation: CASSVGLSNTEAFF.

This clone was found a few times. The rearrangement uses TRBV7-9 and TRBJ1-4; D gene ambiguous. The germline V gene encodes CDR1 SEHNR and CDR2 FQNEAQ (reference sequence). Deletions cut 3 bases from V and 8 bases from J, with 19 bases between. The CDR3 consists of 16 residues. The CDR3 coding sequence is TGTGCCAGCAGCTTTCCAGAAGCTTCTGGTCGGGAAAAACTGTTTTTT. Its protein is CASSFPEASGREKLFF.

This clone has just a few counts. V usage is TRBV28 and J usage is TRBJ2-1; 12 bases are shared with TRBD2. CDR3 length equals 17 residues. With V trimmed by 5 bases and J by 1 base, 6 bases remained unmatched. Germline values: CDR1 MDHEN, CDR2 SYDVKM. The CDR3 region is CASSPTSGRGSYNEQFF. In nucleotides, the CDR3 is TGTGCCAGCAGTCCGACTAGCGGGAGAGGGTCCTACAATGAGCAGTTCTTC.

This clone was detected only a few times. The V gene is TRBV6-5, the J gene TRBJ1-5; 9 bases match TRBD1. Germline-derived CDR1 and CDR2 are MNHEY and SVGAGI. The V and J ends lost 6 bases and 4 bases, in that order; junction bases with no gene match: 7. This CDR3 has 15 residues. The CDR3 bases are TGTGCCAGCAGACGGACAGGGGATAGGAATCAGCCCCAGCATTTT. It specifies CASRRTGDRNQPQHF.

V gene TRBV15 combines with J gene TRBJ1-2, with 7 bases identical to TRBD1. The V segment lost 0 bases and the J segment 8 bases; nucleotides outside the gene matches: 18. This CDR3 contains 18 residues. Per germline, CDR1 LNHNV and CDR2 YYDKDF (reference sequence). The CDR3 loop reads CATSREEERDRKTGGYTF. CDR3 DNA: TGTGCCACCAGCAGAGAGGAAGAAAGGGACAGAAAGACAGGCGGCTACACCTTC. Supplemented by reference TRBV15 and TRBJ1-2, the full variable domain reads DAMVIQNPRYQVTQFGKPVTLSCSQTLNHNVMYWYQQKSSQAPKLLFHYYDKDFNNEADTPDNFQSRRPNTSFCFLDIRSPGLGDTAMYLCATSREEERDRKTGGYTFGSGTRLTVV.

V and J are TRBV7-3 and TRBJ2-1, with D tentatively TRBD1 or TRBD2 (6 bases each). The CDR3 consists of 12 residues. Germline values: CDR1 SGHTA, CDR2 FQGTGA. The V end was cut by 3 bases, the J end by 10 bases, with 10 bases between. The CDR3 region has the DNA TGTGCCAGCAGCTTCAGGGGAGGCGAGCAGTTCTTC. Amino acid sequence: CASSFRGGEQFF.

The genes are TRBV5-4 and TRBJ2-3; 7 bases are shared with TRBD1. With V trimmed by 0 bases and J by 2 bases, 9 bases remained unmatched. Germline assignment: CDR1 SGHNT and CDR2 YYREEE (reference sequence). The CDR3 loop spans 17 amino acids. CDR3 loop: CASSLARGNTVTDTQYF. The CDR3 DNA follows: TGTGCCAGCAGCTTGGCCAGGGGGAACACCGTCACAGATACGCAGTATTTT.

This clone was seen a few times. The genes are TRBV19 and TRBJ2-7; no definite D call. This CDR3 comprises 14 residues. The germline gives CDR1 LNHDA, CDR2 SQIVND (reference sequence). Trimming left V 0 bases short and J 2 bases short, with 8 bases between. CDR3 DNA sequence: TGTGCCAGTAGTATAGACCCAAGAACCTACGAGCAGTACTTC. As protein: CASSIDPRTYEQYF.

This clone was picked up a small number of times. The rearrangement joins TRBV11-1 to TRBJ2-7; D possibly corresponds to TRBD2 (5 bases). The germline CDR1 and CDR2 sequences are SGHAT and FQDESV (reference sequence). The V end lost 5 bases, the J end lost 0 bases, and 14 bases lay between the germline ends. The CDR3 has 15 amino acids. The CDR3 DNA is TGTGCCAGCAGCCCCCGCGGGCACTCCTCCTACGAGCAGTACTTC. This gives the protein CASSPRGHSSYEQYF. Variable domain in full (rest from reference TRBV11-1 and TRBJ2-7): EAEVAQSPRYKITEKSQAVAFWCDPISGHATLYWYRQILGQGPELLVQFQDESVVDDSQLPKDRFSAERLKGVDSTLKIQPAELGDSAMYLCASSPRGHSSYEQYFGPGTRLTVT.

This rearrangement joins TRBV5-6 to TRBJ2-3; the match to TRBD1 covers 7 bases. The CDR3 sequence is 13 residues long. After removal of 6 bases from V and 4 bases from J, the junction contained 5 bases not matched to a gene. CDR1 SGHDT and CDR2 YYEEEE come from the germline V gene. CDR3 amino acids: CASKRQGSDTQYF. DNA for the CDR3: TGTGCCAGCAAACGACAGGGTTCAGATACGCAGTATTTT. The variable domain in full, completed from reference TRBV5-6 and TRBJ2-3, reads DAGVTQSPTHLIKTRGQQVTLRCSPKSGHDTVSWYQQALGQGPQFIFQYYEEEERQRGNFPDRFSGHQFPNYSSELNVNALLLGDSALYLCASKRQGSDTQYFGPGTRLTVL.

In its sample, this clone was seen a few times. This chain's CDR3 is CASSQGASGTGELFF. For the CDR3, the DNA is TGCGCCAGCAGCCAAGGGGCTAGCGGAACCGGGGAGCTGTTTTTT. The chain couples TRBV4-3 to TRBJ2-2; 7 bases align to TRBD2. In germline, CDR1 is LGHNA, CDR2 YSLEER. With 1 base clipped from V and 5 bases from J, the junction kept 4 bases outside the gene matches. This CDR3 is built from 15 residues.

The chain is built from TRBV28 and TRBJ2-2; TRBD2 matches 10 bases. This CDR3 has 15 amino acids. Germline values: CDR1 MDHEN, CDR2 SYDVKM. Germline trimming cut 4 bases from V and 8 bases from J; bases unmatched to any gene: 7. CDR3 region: CASSYPGLATGELFF. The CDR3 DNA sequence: TGTGCCAGCAGTTATCCGGGACTAGCGACGGGGGAGCTGTTTTTT.

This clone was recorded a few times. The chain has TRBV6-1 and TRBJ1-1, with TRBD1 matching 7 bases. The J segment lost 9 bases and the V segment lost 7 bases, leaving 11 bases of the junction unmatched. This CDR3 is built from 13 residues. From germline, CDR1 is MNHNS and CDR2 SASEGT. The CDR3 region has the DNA TGTGCCAGCACATTCCCCGGACAGGTTAAAGCTTTCTTT. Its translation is CASTFPGQVKAFF.

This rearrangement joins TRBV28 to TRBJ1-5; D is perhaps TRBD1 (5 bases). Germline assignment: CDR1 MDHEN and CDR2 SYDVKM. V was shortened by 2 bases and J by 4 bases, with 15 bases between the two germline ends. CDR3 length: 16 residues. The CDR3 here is CASSLKGLYGNQPQHF. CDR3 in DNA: TGTGCCAGCAGTTTAAAGGGGCTCTATGGGAATCAGCCCCAGCATTTT.

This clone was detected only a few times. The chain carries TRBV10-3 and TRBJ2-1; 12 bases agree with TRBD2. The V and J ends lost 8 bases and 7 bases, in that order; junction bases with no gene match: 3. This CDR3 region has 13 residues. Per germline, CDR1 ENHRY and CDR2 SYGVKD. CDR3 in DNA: TGTGCCATCCGGACTAGCGGGATGAATGAGCAGTTCTTC. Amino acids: CAIRTSGMNEQFF.

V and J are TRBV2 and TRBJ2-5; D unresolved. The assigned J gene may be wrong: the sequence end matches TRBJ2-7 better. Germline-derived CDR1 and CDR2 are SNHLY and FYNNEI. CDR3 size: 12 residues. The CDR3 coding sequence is TGTGCCAGCAGTTCGGCCTTGTACGAGCAGTACTTC. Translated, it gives CASSSALYEQYF.